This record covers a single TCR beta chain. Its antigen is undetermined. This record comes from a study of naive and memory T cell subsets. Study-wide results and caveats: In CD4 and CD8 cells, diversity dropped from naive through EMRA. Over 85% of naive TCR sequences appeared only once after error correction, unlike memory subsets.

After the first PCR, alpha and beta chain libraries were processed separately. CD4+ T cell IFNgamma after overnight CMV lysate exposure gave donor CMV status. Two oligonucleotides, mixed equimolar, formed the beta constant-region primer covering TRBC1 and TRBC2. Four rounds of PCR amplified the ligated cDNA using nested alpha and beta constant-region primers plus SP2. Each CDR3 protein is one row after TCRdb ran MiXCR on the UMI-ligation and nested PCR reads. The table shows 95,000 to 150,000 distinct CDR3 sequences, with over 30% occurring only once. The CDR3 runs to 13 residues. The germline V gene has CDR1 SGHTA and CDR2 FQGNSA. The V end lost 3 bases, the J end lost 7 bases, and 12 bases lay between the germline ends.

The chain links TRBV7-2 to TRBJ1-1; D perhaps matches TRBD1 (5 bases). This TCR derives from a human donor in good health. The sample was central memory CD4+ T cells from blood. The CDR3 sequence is CASSLGVGYEAFF. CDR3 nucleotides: TGTGCCAGCAGCTTGGGGGTTGGGTATGAAGCTTTCTTT.